The 24 T cell receptor beta chains given below trace back to one sample, sequenced in a study of CD4 and CD8 cells across lung adenocarcinoma regions. TCRdb recomputed calls from the PCR reads with MiXCR, one row per CDR3 protein. Of some 20,000 distinct CDR3 sequences listed, approximately 52% are singletons. Sequencing input: CD8+ T cells from the center of a lung tumor. The origin of the receptors is a female donor with lung adenocarcinoma. The CD4 and CD8 labels of this study may be unreliable.

This clonotype was counted only a few times. The rearrangement uses TRBV7-6 and TRBJ1-1; TRBD1 might be the D (6 bases). V gave up 6 bases and J gave up 4 bases, with 12 bases separating them. This CDR3 contains 13 residues. Germline-derived CDR1 and CDR2 are SGHVS and FNYEAQ. In nucleotides, the CDR3 is TGTGCCAGCAGAGGGGGGACGGGCACTGAAGCTTTCTTT. Protein: CASRGGTGTEAFF.

About this clonotype itself: An end of the junction does not agree with germline; a read error may underlie this. The rearrangement links TRBV6-1 to TRBJ2-2; D may match TRBD1 or TRBD2 (5 bases each). There are 13 residues in the CDR3. Germline assignment: CDR1 MNHNS and CDR2 SASEGT. CDR3 sequence reads: CASSIQGTDALYF. The CDR3 bases are TGTGCCAGCAGCATACAAGGGACCGATGCGCTGTATTTT.

In this sample, this clonotype turned up once. This chain joins TRBV11-2 and TRBJ2-1; 7 bases fit TRBD2. The J call may be wrong; the DNA end is better matched by TRBJ2-7. The CDR3 length is 14 residues. Germline V gene sequence: CDR1 SGHAT, CDR2 FQNNGV. The CDR3 region has the DNA TGTGCCAGCAGCCAGGTAAGGGACTACAATGAGCAGTACTTC. As protein: CASSQVRDYNEQYF.

The V call is TRBV10-1, the J call TRBJ2-4, with 8 positions matching TRBD2. J lost 13 bases, V lost 10 bases, and 15 bases had no gene match. Germline V CDR1 and CDR2: WNHNN, SYGVQD (reference sequence). The CDR3 covers 13 residues. The CDR3 region has the DNA TGCGCCACGGGGGGGGGTGCCAAAAACACGCAGTACTTC. Amino acids: CATGGGAKNTQYF.

J is TRBJ2-1 and V is TRBV4-1; 8 bases agree with TRBD1. CDR1 is MGHRA and CDR2 is YSYEKL in the germline V gene. J lost 7 bases, V lost 0 bases, and 5 bases had no gene match. CDR3 length: 15 residues. The CDR3 nucleotides read TGCGCCAGCAGCCAAGAGGGCAGGGGGCGAAATGAGCAGTTCTTC. This gives the protein CASSQEGRGRNEQFF.

With respect to this clonotype: Just one base apart from a much larger clone, this may be a read error. The chain recombines TRBV6-5 with TRBJ1-1; D is unresolved. Germline CDR1 reads MNHEY; CDR2 reads SVGAGI. The CDR3 contains 14 residues. CDR3: CTSSYSRVGTEAFF. Here the CDR3 DNA reads TGTACCAGCAGTTACTCCCGGGTTGGCACTGAAGCTTTCTTT.

Of note for this clonotype: At one of its ends the junction is not consistent with the germline gene, which may arise from a read error. V gene TRBV5-1 combines with J gene TRBJ2-1; TRBD1 might be the D (6 bases). The CDR3 is 15 amino acids. Germline CDR1 is SGHRS and CDR2 is YFSETQ. The CDR3 coding sequence is TGTGCCAGCAGGGGAGCGCCTTACGGCGCCTACGAGCAGTCTTTC. This sequence encodes CASRGAPYGAYEQSF.

A note on this clonotype: One end of the junction varies from germline; a read error may be responsible. The chain combines TRBV7-7 with TRBJ2-1; 10 nucleotides match TRBD2. The length of the CDR3 is 18 residues. Germline CDR1 and CDR2: SSHAT and FNYEAQ (reference sequence). The CDR3 nucleotides read TGTGCTAGCAGCCCCTATATCGTCATAGCGGGGGGAACCAATGAGCAGTTCTTC. It codes for CASSPYIVIAGGTNEQFF.

This clonotype has at least ten counts. The chain is built from TRBV5-1 and TRBJ2-7; D unclear. The V gene lost 2 bases and the J gene lost 4 bases, with 13 bases spanning the gap. CDR3 size: 14 residues. Germline V gives CDR1 SGHRS, CDR2 YFSETQ. CDR3 loop: CASSFEPGRYEQYF. Here the CDR3 DNA reads TGCGCCAGCAGCTTCGAACCCGGGCGATACGAGCAGTACTTC.

This clonotype has just one count. The chain combines TRBV27 with TRBJ2-4; D is tentatively TRBD1 or TRBD2 (6 bases each). CDR3 length equals 15 residues. Trimming cost V 11 bases and J 8 bases, with 25 bases left between them. From germline, CDR1 is MNHEY and CDR2 SMNVEV (reference sequence). This chain's CDR3 is CAAGPGGRGQDIQYF. The DNA of the CDR3 is TGTGCCGCGGGGCCCGGGGGCCGTGGCCAAGACATTCAGTACTTC.

The rearrangement uses TRBV6-1 and TRBJ1-1; maybe TRBD1 (6 bases). Germline lookup yields CDR1 MNHNS and CDR2 SASEGT. Between the trimmed V and J ends, which lost 6 bases and 3 bases, there was a span of 11 bases. This CDR3 has 13 residues. CDR3 in DNA: TGTGCCAGCAGATCCAGGGGCTACACTGAAGCTTTCTTT. This gives the protein CASRSRGYTEAFF.

The chain couples TRBV30 to TRBJ1-1; perhaps TRBD1 as D (5 bases). The germline V and J ends were trimmed by 5 bases and 0 bases, with 10 bases remaining between them. Germline CDR1 reads GTSNPN; CDR2 reads SVGIG (reference sequence). CDR3 length: 13 residues. This CDR3 reads CAWGGVVNTEAFF. The CDR3, as DNA: TGTGCCTGGGGGGGGGTGGTGAACACTGAAGCTTTCTTT.

The DNA of the CDR3 is TGTGCCTCCCAAACGCGGGGCAGGGGAGAAAGAGCGACCCAGTTCTTC. This codes for CASQTRGRGERATQFF. V is TRBV10-3 and J is TRBJ2-1, with D perhaps TRBD1 or TRBD2 (6 bases each). CDR1 and CDR2 from the germline V gene are ENHRY and SYGVKD. With 11 bases removed from V and 13 bases from J, the gap between germline ends came to 33 bases. This CDR3 is built from 16 residues.

The chain joins TRBV27 to TRBJ2-3, with TRBD1 identical over 7 bases. The CDR3 contains 15 residues. Germline trimming cut 9 bases from V and 4 bases from J; bases unmatched to any gene: 13. CDR1 and CDR2 from the germline V gene are MNHEY and SMNVEV (reference sequence). The DNA of the CDR3 is TGTGCCAGGAGGTTTTGGGACAGAGACCCAGATACGCAGTATTTT. It translates to CARRFWDRDPDTQYF.

There are a few counts of this clonotype. DNA of the CDR3: TGTGCCAGCAGTCCTTTGACAGCGGCCAATGAGCAGTTCTTC. Its translation: CASSPLTAANEQFF. The chain has TRBV6-1 and TRBJ2-1, with D perhaps matching TRBD1 or TRBD2 (5 bases each). The CDR3 covers 14 residues. With 5 bases removed from V and 6 bases from J, the gap between germline ends came to 14 bases. Germline values: CDR1 MNHNS, CDR2 SASEGT.

Regarding this clonotype: One end of the junction fails to match germline, which may point to a read error. The genes are TRBV6-1 and TRBJ2-2; weak D call: TRBD1 (6 bases). Germline CDR1 and CDR2: MNHNS and SASEGT. The CDR3 is 15 amino acids. CDR3 sequence reads: CASKTGHSSTGELYF. CDR3 DNA sequence: TGTGCCAGCAAGACGGGACATTCGAGCACAGGTGAGCTGTATTTT.

This sequence joins TRBV14 and TRBJ2-5, with TRBD2 identical over 9 bases. V dropped 1 base and J dropped 9; count of bases not matched to a gene: 3. Germline loops: CDR1 SGHDN, CDR2 FVKESK. The CDR3 totals 13 residues. CDR3 sequence (DNA): TGTGCCAGCAGCCAAGGACTAGCGGACGCCCAGTACTTC. It is translated as CASSQGLADAQYF.

The rearrangement links TRBV6-1 to TRBJ2-3; D is ambiguous. This CDR3 has 14 residues. CDR1 is MNHNS and CDR2 is SASEGT in the germline V gene. V was clipped by 11 bases and J by 9 bases, with 24 bases between them. The CDR3 loop is CAGSPRLATNTQYF. The CDR3 bases are TGTGCCGGCTCGCCGCGGTTAGCCACAAACACGCAGTATTTT.

The chain couples TRBV6-1 to TRBJ2-1, with D unclear. The J call is uncertain, as TRBJ2-5 better fits the DNA end. This CDR3 is 10 amino acids long. Germline loops: CDR1 MNHNS, CDR2 SASEGT. CDR3 region: CASTRETQYF. In nucleotides, the CDR3 is TGTGCCAGCACTCGGGAGACCCAGTACTTC.

The rearrangement uses TRBV6-1 and TRBJ2-4; D is possibly TRBD1 or TRBD2 (6 bases each). Trimming stripped 9 bases from V and 3 bases from J, with 21 bases between. The CDR3 loop spans 16 amino acids. The V gene's germline CDR1 is MNHNS and CDR2 SASEGT. CDR3 sequence: CASGGHGGRDKNIQYF. The CDR3 DNA follows: TGTGCCAGTGGCGGCCACGGGGGCAGGGACAAAAACATTCAGTACTTC.

This clonotype was observed many times. V and J are TRBV6-1 and TRBJ1-1, with 7 bases matching TRBD1. The J segment lost 1 base and the V segment lost 6 bases, leaving 2 bases of the junction unmatched. CDR1 and CDR2 from the germline V gene are MNHNS and SASEGT. This CDR3 comprises 13 residues. CDR3: CASRRQGNTEAFF. The CDR3 DNA is TGTGCCAGCAGAAGACAGGGGAACACTGAAGCTTTCTTT.

Regarding this clonotype: An end of the junction differs from the germline gene, which may be a read error. The chain couples TRBV27 to TRBJ2-4; D may be TRBD1 or TRBD2 (5 bases each). The CDR3 covers 17 residues. CDR1 and CDR2 from the germline V gene are MNHEY and SMNVEV (reference sequence). CDR3 bases: TGTGCCAGCAGTCCCCAAATGGGGGTCGGAGCCAAAGACATGCAGTACTTC. It specifies CASSPQMGVGAKDMQYF.

This clonotype turned up a few times. CDR3 nucleotide sequence: TGTGCCAGCAGTATAAGCGGGAGCTTCCACAATGAGCAGTTCTTC. It codes for CASSISGSFHNEQFF. This chain joins TRBV6-1 and TRBJ2-1, with 8 bases identical to TRBD2. J lost 5 bases, V lost 5 bases, and 8 bases had no gene match. There are 15 residues in the CDR3. Germline CDR1 is MNHNS and CDR2 is SASEGT.

The rearrangement links TRBV7-2 to TRBJ2-1; D is undetermined. The germline CDR1 and CDR2 sequences are SGHTA and FQGNSA. The V and J ends lost 0 bases and 9 bases respectively, with 3 bases between them. This CDR3 is built from 11 residues. CDR3 in DNA: TGTGCCAGCAGCTTAGCGGGTGAGCAGTTCTTC. It yields the protein CASSLAGEQFF.